The entry below describes one T cell receptor beta chain. Its antigen is not identified. The CDR3 consists of 17 residues. Trimming took 5 bases from V and 0 from J; bases not matched to a gene: 10. From germline, CDR1 is SEHNR and CDR2 FQNEAQ (reference sequence). This sample is drawn from a study of cytomegalovirus exposure and HLA in healthy donors. The study, taken as a whole, reports: Overall, some 160 TCR beta chains were annotated as cytomegalovirus-associated.

The assay was immunoSEQ multiplex PCR, and TCRdb's table has in-frame clones only and misses some. The data hold fewer than 400,000 clones, with roughly 89% observed a single time. The sample taken for sequencing was PBMCs. The receptor was derived from a woman aged 18-29 years in good health and CMV-seronegative. The chain combines TRBV7-9 with TRBJ1-2; 9 bases fit TRBD1. Written as DNA, the CDR3 is TGTGCCAGCAGCCCCCCCGGGACAGGGTCCACTAACTATGGCTACACCTTC. Protein: CASSPPGTGSTNYGYTF.